This T cell receptor beta chain was identified during a study of blood T cell repertoires in COVID-19. In the study overall: Some COVID-19 samples were acute and others convalescent; all came from the United States, Italy and Spain. Nucleic acid was either cDNA or gDNA, and it came from T cells, B-cell-depleted T cells, or PBMCs.

Authors' data handling: Amplification from reference gene primers served as the basis for estimated nucleated cell counts. Clones were sequenced by immunoSEQ multiplex PCR, and TCRdb holds only the in-frame ones, with some missing. The V and J calls and clone size come from that table; D and trimming were worked out from the DNA. The table includes about 480,000 clones, around 88% detected once. A Seattle source enrolled patients during active infection and followed them longitudinally. Unmatched junction bases numbered 10, after V lost 3 bases and J lost 3 bases. Germline-derived CDR1 and CDR2 are LNHDA and SQIVND (reference sequence). The CDR3 totals 16 residues.

Sequenced sample: peripheral blood. The TCR sequence derives from a woman aged 50 to 60 with COVID-19, enrolled during active disease. The chain is built from TRBV19 and TRBJ1-1; 7 positions agree with TRBD1. CDR3 region: CASSMGRGIIDTEAFF. The CDR3 DNA reads as TGTGCCAGTAGTATGGGCAGGGGGATAATCGACACTGAAGCTTTCTTT.